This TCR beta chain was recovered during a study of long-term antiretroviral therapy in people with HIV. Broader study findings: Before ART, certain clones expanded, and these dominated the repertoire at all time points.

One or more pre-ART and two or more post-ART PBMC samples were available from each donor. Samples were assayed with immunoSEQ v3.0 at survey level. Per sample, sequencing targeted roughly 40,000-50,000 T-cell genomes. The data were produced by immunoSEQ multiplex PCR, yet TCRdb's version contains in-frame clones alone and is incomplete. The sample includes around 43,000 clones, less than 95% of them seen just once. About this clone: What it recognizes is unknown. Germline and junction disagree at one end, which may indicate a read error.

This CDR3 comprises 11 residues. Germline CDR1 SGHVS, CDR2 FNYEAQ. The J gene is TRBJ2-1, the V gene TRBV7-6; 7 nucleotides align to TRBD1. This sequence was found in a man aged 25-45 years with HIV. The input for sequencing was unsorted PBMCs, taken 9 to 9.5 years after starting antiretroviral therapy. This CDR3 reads CASSLTGEPFF. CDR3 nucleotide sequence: TGTGCCAGCAGTCTTACAGGGGAGCCGTTCTTC.